This T cell receptor beta chain appears in the sequencing data of a study of T cells after yellow fever vaccination. On the study more broadly: SMART-Seq v4 Ultra Low Input handled preparation of low-cell-number fractions. Whole-study findings and limits: The secondary response was weaker, and its peak arrived faster, on day 5 versus 15.

Germline lookup yields CDR1 LGHDT and CDR2 YNNKEL (reference sequence). J was trimmed by 2 bases and V by 3 bases; bases with no gene match: 6. The CDR3 spans 16 residues. The sample holds a few counts of this clonotype. The antigen is undetermined. TCRdb re-called the 5' RACE reads with MiXCR, one entry per CDR3 protein. The sample comprises under 150,000 distinct CDR3 sequences, around 15% of which are singletons, and about 42% rests with the top ten. Source: CD8+ T cells sorted from PBMCs, taken 5 days after the yellow fever booster vaccination. The chain combines TRBV3-1 with TRBJ2-3; 9 nucleotides match TRBD1. This receptor was taken from a man between 18 and 29 years old who received the YFV17D yellow fever vaccine. As DNA, the CDR3 is TGTGCCAGCAGCCACCGGGACAGGGATCCCACAGATACGCAGTATTTT. This sequence encodes CASSHRDRDPTDTQYF.